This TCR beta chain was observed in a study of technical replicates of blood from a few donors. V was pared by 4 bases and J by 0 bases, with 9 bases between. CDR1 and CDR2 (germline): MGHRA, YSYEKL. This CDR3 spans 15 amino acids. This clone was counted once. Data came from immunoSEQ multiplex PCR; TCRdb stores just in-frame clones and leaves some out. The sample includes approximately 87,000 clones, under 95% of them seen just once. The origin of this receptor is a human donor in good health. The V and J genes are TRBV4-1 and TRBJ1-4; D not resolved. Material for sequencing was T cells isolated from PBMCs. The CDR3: CASSPMIATNEKLFF. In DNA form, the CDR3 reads TGCGCCAGCAGCCCTATGATTGCAACTAATGAAAAACTGTTTTTT.